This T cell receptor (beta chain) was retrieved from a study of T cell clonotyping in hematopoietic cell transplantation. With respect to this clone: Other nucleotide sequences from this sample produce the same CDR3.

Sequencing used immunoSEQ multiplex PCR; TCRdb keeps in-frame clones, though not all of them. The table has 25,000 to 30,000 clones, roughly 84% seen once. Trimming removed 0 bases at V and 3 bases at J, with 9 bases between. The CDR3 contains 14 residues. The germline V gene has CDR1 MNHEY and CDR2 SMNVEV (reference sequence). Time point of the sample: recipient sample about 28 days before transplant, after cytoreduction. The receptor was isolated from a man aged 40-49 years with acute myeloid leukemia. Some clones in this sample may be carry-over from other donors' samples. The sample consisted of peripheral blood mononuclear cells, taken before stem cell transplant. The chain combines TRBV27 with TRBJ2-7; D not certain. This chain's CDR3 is CASSLSAGSYEQYF. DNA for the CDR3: TGTGCCAGCAGTTTATCGGCAGGAAGCTACGAGCAGTACTTC.